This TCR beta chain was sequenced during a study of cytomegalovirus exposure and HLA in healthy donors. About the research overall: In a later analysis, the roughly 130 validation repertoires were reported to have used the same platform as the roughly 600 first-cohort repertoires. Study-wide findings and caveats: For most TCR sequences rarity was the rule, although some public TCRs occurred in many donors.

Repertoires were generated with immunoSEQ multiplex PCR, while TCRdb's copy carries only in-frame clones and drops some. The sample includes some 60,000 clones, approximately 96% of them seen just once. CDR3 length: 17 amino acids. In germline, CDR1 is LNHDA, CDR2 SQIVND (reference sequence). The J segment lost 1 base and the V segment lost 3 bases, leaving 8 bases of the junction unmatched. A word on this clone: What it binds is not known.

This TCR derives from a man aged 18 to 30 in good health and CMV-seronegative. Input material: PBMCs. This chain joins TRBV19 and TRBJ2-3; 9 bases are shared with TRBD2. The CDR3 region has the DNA TGTGCCAGTAGTATGATTCTCCCTAGCGGGGGCACAGATACGCAGTATTTT. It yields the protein CASSMILPSGGTDTQYF.